These 15 T cell receptor beta chains share one sample of origin, sequenced in a study of cytomegalovirus exposure and HLA in healthy donors. The PCR was carried out with 60 Vbeta primers and 13 Jbeta primers. Using immunoSEQ multiplex PCR, the repertoire was profiled, and TCRdb retains in-frame clones only, with some absent. The table includes over 85,000 clones, 80% detected once. Sequencing input: PBMCs. The receptor set was obtained from a woman aged 55-70 years in good health and CMV-seropositive.

This clone was seen once. The chain couples TRBV7-8 to TRBJ2-5; 11 positions agree with TRBD1. The CDR3 loop spans 16 amino acids. V lost 5 bases and J lost 5; bases outside the gene matches: 10. Germline assignment: CDR1 SGHVS and CDR2 FQNEAQ. The CDR3 region is CASSNPRTGGLETQYF. CDR3 sequence (DNA): TGTGCCAGCAGCAACCCACGGACAGGGGGCTTGGAGACCCAGTACTTC.

CDR3 protein: CASSLSLRERNEQFF. In DNA, the CDR3 is TGTGCCAGCAGCCTCAGCCTTCGCGAGAGGAATGAGCAGTTCTTC. The rearrangement joins TRBV14 to TRBJ2-1; D gene ambiguous. The CDR3 runs 15 residues. The V and J ends lost 4 bases and 7 bases respectively, with 17 bases between them. CDR1 and CDR2 (germline): SGHDN, FVKESK.

This chain links TRBV27 with TRBJ2-1; weak D call: TRBD2 (5 bases). The CDR3 runs to 15 residues. V was shortened by 2 bases and J by 0 bases, with 8 bases between the two germline ends. Per the germline V gene, CDR1 is MNHEY and CDR2 is SMNVEV (reference sequence). This CDR3 is CASSLGLRSYNEQFF. CDR3 DNA sequence: TGTGCCAGCAGTTTAGGACTCCGCTCCTACAATGAGCAGTTCTTC.

The chain joins TRBV9 to TRBJ2-1; TRBD1 is a possible D gene (6 bases). V gave up 0 bases and J gave up 0 bases, with 19 bases separating them. This CDR3 is 19 amino acids long. Germline V gene data show CDR1 as SGDLS and CDR2 as YYNGEE. The DNA for the CDR3 is TGTGCCAGCAGCGTAGCCTCGACCGACAGGCACTACTCCTACAATGAGCAGTTCTTC. This encodes CASSVASTDRHYSYNEQFF.

The rearrangement links TRBV2 to TRBJ2-7; 8 nucleotides line up with TRBD2. Trimming removed 1 base from V and 3 bases from J; junction bases left unmatched: 5. CDR1 and CDR2 from the germline V gene are SNHLY and FYNNEI. The CDR3 loop spans 15 amino acids. The CDR3 reads CASSEVGSGDYEQYF. CDR3 in DNA: TGTGCCAGCAGTGAAGTGGGTAGCGGGGACTACGAGCAGTACTTC.

A few counts support this clone. The rearrangement joins TRBV4-2 to TRBJ1-1, with D possibly TRBD1 on 5 matching bases. The CDR3 consists of 13 residues. CDR1 and CDR2 from the germline V gene are LGHNA and YNFKEQ. V shed 0 bases and J shed 8 bases, with 10 bases lying between them. The CDR3 loop is CASSQEGAGEAFF. CDR3 sequence (DNA): TGTGCCAGCAGCCAAGAAGGGGCAGGGGAAGCTTTCTTT.

The chain recombines TRBV5-1 with TRBJ2-2; 9 nucleotides agree with TRBD1. V lost 0 bases, J lost 4 bases, and 4 bases stayed unmatched. There are 16 residues in the CDR3. Germline loops: CDR1 SGHRS, CDR2 YFSETQ. The chain's CDR3 is CASSLVPTGGTGELFF. CDR3 nucleotides: TGCGCCAGCAGCTTGGTTCCGACAGGGGGCACCGGGGAGCTGTTTTTT.

This clone has just one count. J is TRBJ2-1 and V is TRBV7-9, with 9 bases lining up with TRBD2. Trimming removed 5 bases from V and 3 bases from J; junction bases left unmatched: 11. The CDR3 totals 17 residues. Germline CDR1 and CDR2: SEHNR and FQNEAQ (reference sequence). In nucleotides, the CDR3 is TGTGCCAGCAGCCTCCAACTGGGGACTAGCTTCTACAATGAGCAGTTCTTC. It is translated as CASSLQLGTSFYNEQFF.

CDR3 region: CASSRTTGVGSPLHF. The DNA of the CDR3 is TGTGCCAGCAGTAGAACCACAGGAGTTGGGTCACCCCTCCACTTT. The genes are TRBV6-1 and TRBJ1-6; the D gene is possibly TRBD1 (5 bases). Germline CDR1 is MNHNS and CDR2 is SASEGT. Trimming removed 5 bases at V and 10 bases at J, with 18 bases between. The CDR3 covers 15 residues.

CDR3 DNA sequence: TGTGCCAGCAGTCGCCCCCCGACATCTGAAGCTTTCTTT. As protein: CASSRPPTSEAFF. The gene calls are TRBV6-5 and TRBJ1-1; D gene unclear. The CDR3 is 13 residues long. Germline V CDR1 and CDR2: MNHEY, SVGAGI. Trimming cost V 5 bases and J 6 bases, with 13 bases left between them.

Concerning this clone itself: The sample holds other DNA sequences that translate to the same CDR3. The rearrangement joins TRBV7-6 to TRBJ2-3, with 8 bases aligning to TRBD1. Germline CDR1 SGHVS, CDR2 FNYEAQ. V shed 5 bases, J shed 8 bases, and the junction held 6 bases outside the gene matches. CDR3 size: 13 residues. This CDR3 reads CASSPGQGGTQYF. The DNA for the CDR3 is TGTGCCAGCAGCCCCGGACAGGGAGGTACGCAGTATTTT.

This clone has only a few counts. This chain uses TRBV6-1 with TRBJ2-7; D perhaps matches TRBD2 (5 bases). V was clipped by 5 bases and J by 3 bases, with 11 bases between them. This CDR3 has 13 residues. The germline V gene encodes CDR1 MNHNS and CDR2 SASEGT. Here the CDR3 DNA reads TGTGCCAGCAGTTCGACTGACTACTACGAGCAGTACTTC. Its protein is CASSSTDYYEQYF.

This clone was observed a handful of times. V is TRBV29-1 and J is TRBJ1-4; 9 nucleotides agree with TRBD1. The CDR3 has 12 residues. V was pared by 7 bases and J by 6 bases, with 3 bases of the junction left unmatched. From germline, CDR1 is SQVTM and CDR2 ANQGSEA. Here the CDR3 reads CSAQGADEKLFF. The CDR3 coding sequence is TGCAGCGCACAGGGGGCCGATGAAAAACTGTTTTTT.

This clone came up a few times. V and J are TRBV6-1 and TRBJ1-1; the match to TRBD1 covers 7 bases. CDR1 is MNHNS, CDR2 SASEGT, per germline. The CDR3 is 12 residues long. The V and J ends lost 7 bases and 7 bases, in that order; junction bases with no gene match: 6. DNA for the CDR3: TGTGCCAGCACCGGGACAGCGGATGAAGCTTTCTTT. It encodes CASTGTADEAFF.

This sequence joins TRBV6-5 and TRBJ2-5, with no clear D. The length of the CDR3 is 13 residues. V was cut by 2 bases and J by 1 base, with 5 bases left in between. The germline CDR1 and CDR2 sequences are MNHEY and SVGAGI. The DNA of the CDR3 is TGTGCCAGCAGTTACGGCTTCCAAGAGACCCAGTACTTC. Its translation is CASSYGFQETQYF.